The sequence of this T cell receptor (beta chain) was determined in a study of OX40 agonist ivuxolimab in advanced cancers. The wider study: The study gave patients intravenous ivuxolimab at 0.01 to 10 mg/kg every 2 weeks. Whole-study results and caveats: Fewer expanded clones were found on average in CD4+ than in CD8+ T cells. Both blood CD4+ and CD8+ T cells showed clonal growth by week 6 at 0.1 to 3.0 mg/kg. Low levels of normalized T-cell clonal expansion also appeared in some nonresponders.

The CDR3 sequence is 15 residues long. Trimming cost V 4 bases and J 2 bases; bases outside gene matches: 5. Germline V gene data show CDR1 as SGHTS and CDR2 as YDEGEE. Regarding this clone: Its antigen remains unknown.

Assay used: immunoSEQ multiplex PCR; TCRdb lists only in-frame clones, some missing. The sample holds about 73,000 clones, around 89% seen once. This material consisted of CD4+ or CD8+ T cells sorted from blood, taken in a trial of the OX40 agonist ivuxolimab. This clonotype originated in an adult with an advanced solid tumor such as melanoma, head and neck, liver or kidney cancer. The genes are TRBV5-8 and TRBJ2-3; 9 bases align to TRBD2. This CDR3 is CASSNGLAHTDTQYF. The CDR3 DNA sequence: TGTGCCAGCAGCAACGGACTAGCGCACACAGATACGCAGTATTTT.